The 28 T cell receptor beta chains in this list originate from one sample, sequenced in a study of cytomegalovirus exposure and HLA in healthy donors. Researchers ran the PCR with 60 Vbeta and 13 Jbeta primers. Libraries were prepared by immunoSEQ multiplex PCR; TCRdb keeps only in-frame clonotypes and omits some of them. Of about 190,000 clones listed, about 76% are singletons. The sample taken for sequencing was PBMCs. The receptors shown here come from a woman aged 45-60 years in good health and CMV-seronegative.

The rearrangement joins TRBV19 to TRBJ2-5; D is possibly TRBD2 (6 bases). The J call is uncertain, as TRBJ2-7 better fits the DNA end. CDR3 length: 14 residues. The V gene's germline CDR1 is LNHDA and CDR2 SQIVND (reference sequence). The CDR3 spells CASSIAGTQGEQYF. The CDR3 DNA sequence: TGTGCCAGTAGTATCGCCGGGACTCAAGGCGAGCAGTACTTC.

The chain uses TRBV11-2 and TRBJ1-4; 9 bases map to TRBD1. J gave up 8 bases and V 5 bases, and 9 bases lay outside the gene matches. Germline V gives CDR1 SGHAT, CDR2 FQNNGV. The CDR3 sequence is 15 residues long. The CDR3 here is CASSPRDRVREKLFF. The CDR3 DNA reads as TGTGCCAGCAGCCCTCGGGACAGGGTTAGAGAAAAACTGTTTTTT. The variable domain in full, with the rest retrieved from reference TRBV11-2 and TRBJ1-4, is EAGVAQSPRYKIIEKRQSVAFWCNPISGHATLYWYQQILGQGPKLLIQFQNNGVVDDSQLPKDRFSAERLKGVDSTLKIQPAKLEDSAVYLCASSPRDRVREKLFFGSGTQLSVL.

This chain joins TRBV7-2 and TRBJ1-6, with D uncertain. This CDR3 spans 15 amino acids. Per germline, CDR1 SGHTA and CDR2 FQGNSA. V was shortened by 5 bases and J by 14 bases, with 22 bases between the two germline ends. CDR3 sequence reads: CASSPRKGSTSTLHF. DNA for the CDR3: TGTGCCAGCAGCCCAAGAAAGGGAAGTACTAGCACCCTCCACTTT.

The CDR3 nucleotides are TGTGCCAGCAGCGTAGAGGCAGGGGTCTTCCACAATGAGCAGTTCTTC. Translating gives CASSVEAGVFHNEQFF. V is TRBV9 and J is TRBJ2-1; D possibly corresponds to TRBD1 (6 bases). This CDR3 comprises 16 residues. The germline CDR1 and CDR2 sequences are SGDLS and YYNGEE. The germline V and J ends were trimmed by 0 bases and 5 bases, with 15 bases remaining between them.

CDR3 in amino acids: CASSLRGGPHTDTQYF. CDR3 DNA: TGTGCCAGCAGTCTCCGGGGGGGGCCCCACACAGATACGCAGTATTTT. The V call is TRBV28, the J call TRBJ2-3, with 8 bases identical to TRBD2. J was trimmed by 2 bases and V by 5 bases; bases with no gene match: 9. Germline V gene data show CDR1 as MDHEN and CDR2 as SYDVKM. This CDR3 has 16 amino acids.

The sample holds one count of this clone. The chain joins TRBV28 to TRBJ1-1; D is uncertain. Between the trimmed V and J ends, which lost 3 bases and 7 bases, there was a span of 9 bases. The CDR3 runs to 12 residues. CDR1 MDHEN and CDR2 SYDVKM come from the germline V gene. In DNA form, the CDR3 reads TGTGCCAGCAGTTTGGTTGGCAGTGAAGCTTTCTTT. The encoded protein is CASSLVGSEAFF. Supplemented by reference TRBV28 and TRBJ1-1, the full variable domain reads DVKVTQSSRYLVKRTGEKVFLECVQDMDHENMFWYRQDPGLGLRLIYFSYDVKMKEKGDIPEGYSVSREKKERFSLILESASTNQTSMYLCASSLVGSEAFFGQGTRLTVV.

The table lists this clone with a count of one. J is TRBJ2-3 and V is TRBV14, with D perhaps matching TRBD1 (5 bases). In germline, CDR1 is SGHDN, CDR2 FVKESK. The CDR3 runs to 16 residues. Trimming left V 0 bases short and J 10 bases short, with 20 bases between. DNA for the CDR3: TGTGCCAGCAGCCAAGACCTGGGGCAGGGAACCCGAGCGCAGTATTTT. Translation gives CASSQDLGQGTRAQYF. The full variable domain, rest sourced from reference TRBV14 and TRBJ2-3, is EAGVTQFPSHSVIEKGQTVTLRCDPISGHDNLYWYRRVMGKEIKFLLHFVKESKQDESGMPNNRFLAERTGGTYSTLKVQPAELEDSGVYFCASSQDLGQGTRAQYFGPGTRLTVL.

The chain couples TRBV7-9 to TRBJ2-7, with 8 positions matching TRBD1. The CDR3 extends over 17 amino acids. Per the germline V gene, CDR1 is SEHNR and CDR2 is FQNEAQ (reference sequence). With 5 bases clipped from V and 2 bases from J, the junction kept 14 bases outside the gene matches. The DNA of the CDR3 is TGTGCCAGCAGCCCCTACGTCCGGACAGGGCCAACCTACGAGCAGTACTTC. This sequence encodes CASSPYVRTGPTYEQYF.

V gene TRBV19 combines with J gene TRBJ2-7; 9 bases align to TRBD1. CDR1 is LNHDA and CDR2 is SQIVND in the germline V gene (reference sequence). The CDR3 runs to 17 residues. V was clipped by 2 bases and J by 5 bases; unmatched bases: 13. The CDR3 region is CASSIRSRDRVLHEQYF. In DNA form, the CDR3 reads TGTGCCAGTAGTATACGATCCCGGGACAGGGTGCTCCACGAGCAGTACTTC.

The gene calls are TRBV6-1 and TRBJ1-1; D is unclear. The CDR3 consists of 15 residues. Germline CDR1 reads MNHNS; CDR2 reads SASEGT. Trimming took off 6 bases at V and 2 bases at J, with 16 bases between the two ends. The CDR3 coding sequence is TGTGCCAGCAGCCTCGGAGGACTCCAAAACACTGAAGCTTTCTTT. Its translation: CASSLGGLQNTEAFF.

This chain joins TRBV7-2 and TRBJ2-6; D unresolved. V gave up 1 base and J gave up 5 bases, with 9 bases separating them. CDR1 SGHTA and CDR2 FQGNSA come from the germline V gene. The CDR3 has 15 amino acids. CDR3 amino acids: CASSLGPARANVLTF. The DNA of the CDR3 is TGTGCCAGCAGCTTAGGGCCCGCCAGGGCCAACGTCCTGACTTTC.

The chain couples TRBV29-1 to TRBJ1-3, with a weak D call TRBD1 (5 bases). CDR1 is SQVTM, CDR2 ANQGSEA, per germline. The CDR3 covers 11 residues. The V and J ends lost 6 bases and 9 bases respectively, with 12 bases between them. The CDR3 sequence: CSVLIGATIYF. The CDR3, as DNA: TGCAGCGTCTTGATTGGGGCCACCATATATTTT.

The chain recombines TRBV4-2 with TRBJ2-7; D is perhaps TRBD1 (6 bases). From germline, CDR1 is LGHNA and CDR2 YNFKEQ. The CDR3 loop spans 15 amino acids. Between the trimmed V and J ends, which lost 0 bases and 3 bases, there was a span of 12 bases. In DNA, the CDR3 is TGTGCCAGCAGCCAAGATTTACAGGGCTACTACGAGCAGTACTTC. This translates into CASSQDLQGYYEQYF.

The chain has TRBV10-3 and TRBJ1-1; D gene ambiguous. This CDR3 has 13 residues. The V end lost 1 base, the J end lost 2 bases, and 5 bases lay between the germline ends. Germline values: CDR1 ENHRY, CDR2 SYGVKD. The CDR3, as DNA: TGTGCCATCAGTGAGTTATATAACACTGAAGCTTTCTTT. It encodes CAISELYNTEAFF.

This clone has a single count. The CDR3 loop reads CASSLVQVNYGYTF. The CDR3 nucleotides are TGTGCCAGCAGCTTAGTCCAGGTTAACTATGGCTACACCTTC. The rearrangement uses TRBV7-2 and TRBJ1-2; no clear D gene. The length of the CDR3 is 14 residues. Germline CDR1 is SGHTA and CDR2 is FQGNSA. Trimming removed 1 base at V and 1 base at J, with 7 bases between.

This clone occurred a few times. The chain is built from TRBV6-1 and TRBJ1-1; D not resolved. The CDR3 contains 13 residues. The germline CDR1 and CDR2 sequences are MNHNS and SASEGT. V lost 2 bases to trimming and J lost 7 bases, with 11 bases between them. The CDR3 sequence: CASSENSGIEAFF. CDR3 in DNA: TGTGCCAGCAGTGAAAATTCCGGGATTGAAGCTTTCTTT.

Notes on this clone: The sample has other DNA sequences that encode this CDR3 too. V gene TRBV5-6 combines with J gene TRBJ1-1; possibly TRBD1 for D (5 bases). Germline values: CDR1 SGHDT, CDR2 YYEEEE. The CDR3 loop spans 14 amino acids. V lost 4 bases and J lost 1, with 11 bases in between. CDR3 bases: TGTGCCAGCAGCCCAGGACACCCGAACACTGAAGCTTTCTTT. Protein product: CASSPGHPNTEAFF. The full variable domain, completed using reference TRBV5-6 and TRBJ1-1, is DAGVTQSPTHLIKTRGQQVTLRCSPKSGHDTVSWYQQALGQGPQFIFQYYEEEERQRGNFPDRFSGHQFPNYSSELNVNALLLGDSALYLCASSPGHPNTEAFFGQGTRLTVV.

This clone has only one observation. The chain links TRBV5-1 to TRBJ1-1, with 8 bases that match TRBD1. Germline loops: CDR1 SGHRS, CDR2 YFSETQ. The CDR3 extends over 16 amino acids. The V gene end was trimmed by 0 bases and the J gene end by 3 bases; junction bases not matched to a gene: 7. CDR3 sequence reads: CASSLGQGLTYTEAFF. For the CDR3, the DNA is TGCGCCAGCAGCTTGGGACAGGGGCTAACCTACACTGAAGCTTTCTTT.

In DNA form, the CDR3 reads TGTGCCAGTGGAGGAAAAGGGAACACTGAAGCTTTCTTT. It is translated as CASGGKGNTEAFF. This chain links TRBV19 with TRBJ1-1; no firm D call. This CDR3 spans 13 amino acids. Trimming took 8 bases from V and 1 from J, leaving 11 bases between them. Germline V gene sequence: CDR1 LNHDA, CDR2 SQIVND (reference sequence).

V is TRBV5-1 and J is TRBJ1-5; 7 nucleotides align to TRBD1. Trimming at V came to 0 bases and at J to 3 bases, leaving 3 bases not matched to a gene. Germline-derived CDR1 and CDR2 are SGHRS and YFSETQ. CDR3 size: 15 residues. The CDR3: CASSLGDRFNQPQHF. The CDR3 region has the DNA TGCGCCAGCAGCTTGGGGGACAGATTCAATCAGCCCCAGCATTTT.

This clone was found once. The chain employs TRBV5-1 and TRBJ2-1; TRBD1 matches at 8 bases. CDR3 length: 16 residues. V shed 3 bases, J shed 2 bases, and the junction held 7 bases outside the gene matches. CDR1 is SGHRS and CDR2 is YFSETQ in the germline V gene. CDR3 residues: CASSYVGTGAYNEQFF. The CDR3, as DNA: TGCGCCAGCAGCTACGTCGGGACAGGCGCCTACAATGAGCAGTTCTTC. Variable domain in full (rest from reference TRBV5-1 and TRBJ2-1): KAGVTQTPRYLIKTRGQQVTLSCSPISGHRSVSWYQQTPGQGLQFLFEYFSETQRNKGNFPGRFSGRQFSNSRSEMNVSTLELGDSALYLCASSYVGTGAYNEQFFGPGTRLTVL.

The chain is built from TRBV7-9 and TRBJ2-2, with TRBD2 matching over 8 bases. With V trimmed by 1 base and J by 7 bases, 8 bases remained unmatched. Per the germline V gene, CDR1 is SEHNR and CDR2 is FQNEAQ (reference sequence). This CDR3 comprises 16 residues. The CDR3 protein is CASSLGSGSLDGELFF. CDR3 sequence (DNA): TGTGCCAGCAGCTTAGGGAGCGGGAGCTTAGACGGGGAGCTGTTTTTT.

The J gene is TRBJ1-2, the V gene TRBV9; 10 nucleotides agree with TRBD1. The germline CDR1 and CDR2 sequences are SGDLS and YYNGEE. The CDR3 is 15 amino acids. The V and J ends lost 3 bases and 1 base, in that order; junction bases with no gene match: 3. CDR3 protein: CASSARTGGNYGYTF. The CDR3, as DNA: TGTGCCAGCAGCGCGAGGACAGGGGGTAACTATGGCTACACCTTC.

The chain carries TRBV7-3 and TRBJ2-7, with D perhaps TRBD1 (6 bases). CDR3 length equals 15 residues. Trimming took 2 bases from V and 1 from J, leaving 12 bases between them. Germline CDR1 SGHTA, CDR2 FQGTGA. As DNA, the CDR3 is TGTGCCAGCAGCTTACAGGGGATCGGGTCCTACGAGCAGTACTTC. Its translation: CASSLQGIGSYEQYF.

Concerning this clone itself: The sample has other DNA sequences that encode this CDR3 too. The V gene is TRBV11-2, the J gene TRBJ2-2; the match to TRBD2 covers 8 bases. CDR3 size: 17 residues. Germline V gene data show CDR1 as SGHAT and CDR2 as FQNNGV. Trimming cost V 5 bases and J 4 bases; bases outside gene matches: 12. The CDR3 nucleotides read TGTGCCAGCAGCCCCGCCGGGGGGGGAGCGGGCACCGGGGAGCTGTTTTTT. Translation: CASSPAGGGAGTGELFF. Using reference TRBV11-2 and TRBJ2-2 for the parts outside the CDR3, the full variable domain is EAGVAQSPRYKIIEKRQSVAFWCNPISGHATLYWYQQILGQGPKLLIQFQNNGVVDDSQLPKDRFSAERLKGVDSTLKIQPAKLEDSAVYLCASSPAGGGAGTGELFFGEGSRLTVL.

This chain uses TRBV19 with TRBJ2-7; 7 bases agree with TRBD1. The CDR3 is 14 residues long. The junction had 5 bases not matched to a gene; V was cut back by 4 bases and J by 2 bases. Germline values: CDR1 LNHDA, CDR2 SQIVND (reference sequence). The CDR3 DNA reads as TGTGCCAGTAGTAAGGGACAGCCTCCCTACGAGCAGTACTTC. Translated: CASSKGQPPYEQYF. The complete variable domain, with remaining parts taken from reference TRBV19 and TRBJ2-7, reads DGGITQSPKYLFRKEGQNVTLSCEQNLNHDAMYWYRQDPGQGLRLIYYSQIVNDFQKGDIAEGYSVSREKKESFPLTVTSAQKNPTAFYLCASSKGQPPYEQYFGPGTRLTVT.

The genes are TRBV6-5 and TRBJ2-5; D is unclear. Judging by the DNA end, TRBJ2-7 fits better; the J call may be wrong. The CDR3 runs to 11 residues. In germline, CDR1 is MNHEY, CDR2 SVGAGI. The CDR3 is CASRGPYEQYF. CDR3 bases: TGTGCCAGCAGGGGCCCCTACGAGCAGTACTTC.

This chain joins TRBV7-2 and TRBJ2-1, with 7 bases identical to TRBD1. J gave up 1 base and V 5 bases, and 11 bases lay outside the gene matches. This CDR3 comprises 17 residues. CDR1 is SGHTA, CDR2 FQGNSA, per germline. Written as DNA, the CDR3 is TGTGCCAGCAGCCCCCGCGGCGCAGGGGGATCCTACAATGAGCAGTTCTTC. It encodes CASSPRGAGGSYNEQFF.